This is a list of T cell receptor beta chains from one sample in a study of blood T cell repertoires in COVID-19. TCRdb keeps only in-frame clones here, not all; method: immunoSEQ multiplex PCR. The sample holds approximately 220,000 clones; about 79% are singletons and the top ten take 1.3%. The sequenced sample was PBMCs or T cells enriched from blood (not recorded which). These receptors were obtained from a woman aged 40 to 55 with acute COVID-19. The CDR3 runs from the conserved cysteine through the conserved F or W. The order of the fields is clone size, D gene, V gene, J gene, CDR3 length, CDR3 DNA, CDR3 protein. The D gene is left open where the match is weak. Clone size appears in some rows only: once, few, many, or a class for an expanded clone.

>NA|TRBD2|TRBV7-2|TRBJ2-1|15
TGTGCCAGCAGCTGGCTAGCGGGGTCTTCCAATGAGCAGTTCTTC
CASSWLAGSSNEQFF
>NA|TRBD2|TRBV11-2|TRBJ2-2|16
TGTGCCAGCAGCTCACCACTAGCGGGGGGGCCCGGGGAGCTGTTTTTT
CASSSPLAGGPGELFF
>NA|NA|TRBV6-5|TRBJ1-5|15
TGTGCCAGCAGCCGCTCACAGGTTCGCAATCAGCCCCAGCATTTT
CASSRSQVRNQPQHF
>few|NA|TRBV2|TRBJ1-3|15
TGTGCCAGCAGCCCGGGGACAATTACATCGGGCACCATATATTTT
CASSPGTITSGTIYF
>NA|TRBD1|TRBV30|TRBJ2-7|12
TGTGCCTTGCGACAGGGTAACTACGAGCAGTACTTC
CALRQGNYEQYF
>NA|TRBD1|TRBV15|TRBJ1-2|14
TGTGCCACCAGCAGAGATCGGACAGGGGGTGGCTACACCTTC
CATSRDRTGGGYTF
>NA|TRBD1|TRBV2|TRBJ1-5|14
TGTGCCAGCAGTGACTCAGGGGGCTACATTCCCCAGCATTTT
CASSDSGGYIPQHF
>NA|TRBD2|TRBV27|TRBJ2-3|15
TGTGCCAGCAGCCCGGGACTAACTAGCACAGATACGCAGTATTTT
CASSPGLTSTDTQYF
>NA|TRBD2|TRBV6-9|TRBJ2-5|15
TGTGCCAGCAGTTGTTTGGCTAGCGGGAGAGAGACCCAGTACTTC
CASSCLASGRETQYF
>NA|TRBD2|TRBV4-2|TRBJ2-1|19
TGTGCCAGCAGCCAAGATTCCGGGACTAGCGGGCCGAGGCGGAATGAGCAGTTCTTC
CASSQDSGTSGPRRNEQFF
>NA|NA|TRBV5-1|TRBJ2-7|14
TGCGCCAGCAGCTTGGACAGCCCCCCCACCGAGCAGTACTTC
CASSLDSPPTEQYF
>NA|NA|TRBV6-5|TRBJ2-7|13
TGTGCCAGCATACAAGCTGCCAGAGGCGAGCAGTACTTC
CASIQAARGEQYF
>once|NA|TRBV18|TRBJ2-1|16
TGTGCCAGCTCACTCGACAGGCCTAGCTCCTACAATGAGCAGTTCTTC
CASSLDRPSSYNEQFF
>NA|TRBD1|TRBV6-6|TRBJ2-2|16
TGTGCCAGCAGTTACCGACAGGGGGCGGGCACCGGGGAGCTGTTTTTT
CASSYRQGAGTGELFF
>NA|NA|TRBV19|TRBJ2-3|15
TGTGCCAGTAGTATGGCAGGGGCTAGCACAGATACGCAGTATTTT
CASSMAGASTDTQYF